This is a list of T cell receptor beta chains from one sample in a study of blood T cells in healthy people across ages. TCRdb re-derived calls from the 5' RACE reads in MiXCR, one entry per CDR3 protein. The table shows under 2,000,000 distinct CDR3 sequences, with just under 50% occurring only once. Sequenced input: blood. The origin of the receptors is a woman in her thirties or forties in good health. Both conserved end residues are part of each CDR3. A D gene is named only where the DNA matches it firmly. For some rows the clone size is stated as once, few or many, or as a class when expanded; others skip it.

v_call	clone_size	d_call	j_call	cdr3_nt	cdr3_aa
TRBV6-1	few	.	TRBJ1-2	TGTGCCAGCAGTGCGGGACAAATTAACTATGGCTACACCTTC	CASSAGQINYGYTF
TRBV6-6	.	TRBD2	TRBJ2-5	TGTGCCAGCAGCTCCTTGGCGGGGGGGCCTGAGGAGACCCAGTACTTC	CASSSLAGGPEETQYF
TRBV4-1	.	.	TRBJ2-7	TGCGCCAGCAGCCAAGACAGGGGTTGGGAGCAGTACTTC	CASSQDRGWEQYF
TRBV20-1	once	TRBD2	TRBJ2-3	TGCACCGGCGGGGCTAGCGGGGGAGATACGCAGTATTTT	CTGGASGGDTQYF
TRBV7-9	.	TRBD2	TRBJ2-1	TGTGCCAGCAGCCCCACGCGGGAGCACAATGAGCAGTTCTTC	CASSPTREHNEQFF
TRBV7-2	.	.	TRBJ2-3	TGTGCCAGCACTCTCGGAAGGATACGGATGGGAGATACGCAGTATTTT	CASTLGRIRMGDTQYF
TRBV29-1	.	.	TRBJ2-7	TGCAGCGTTGCGGGGCAGGGTTTCTACGAGCAGTACTTC	CSVAGQGFYEQYF
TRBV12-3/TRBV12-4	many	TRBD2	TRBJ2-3	TGCGCCAGCAGCCGACTAGCGGGGGGGAGCACAGATACGCAGTATTTT	CASSRLAGGSTDTQYF
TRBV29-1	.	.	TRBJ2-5	TGCAGCGTTGAGGACGCCGAAGAGACCCAGTACTTC	CSVEDAEETQYF
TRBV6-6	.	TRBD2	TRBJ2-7	TGTGCCAGCAGGCTCCCGGGACTAGCCCACGAGCAGTACTTC	CASRLPGLAHEQYF
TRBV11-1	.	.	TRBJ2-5	TGTGCCAGCAGCGTGGAGGAAGAGACCCAGTACTTC	CASSVEEETQYF
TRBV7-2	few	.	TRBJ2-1	TGTGCCAGCAGCTCCTACCGGTCCTCCTACAATGAGCAGTTCTTC	CASSSYRSSYNEQFF
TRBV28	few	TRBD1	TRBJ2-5	TGTGCCAGCAGCGGGGACAGGGTAACAGAGACCCAGTACTTC	CASSGDRVTETQYF
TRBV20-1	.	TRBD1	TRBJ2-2	TGCAGTGTCGCGCAGGGGGCCGGGGAGCTGTTTTTT	CSVAQGAGELFF
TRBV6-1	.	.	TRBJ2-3	TGTGCCAGTGGCGGACGCACAGATACGCAGTATTTT	CASGGRTDTQYF
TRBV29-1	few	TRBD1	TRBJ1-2	TGCAGCGTGGCGTCAGGGGGCGACGGCTACACCTTC	CSVASGGDGYTF
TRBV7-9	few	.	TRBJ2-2	TGTGCCAGCAGCTTAGCTGGCCCCACCGGGGAGCTGTTTTTT	CASSLAGPTGELFF
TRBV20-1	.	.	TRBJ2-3	TGCAGTGCTAGCGGTGAGGGGGGCTCGGATACGCAGTATTTT	CSASGEGGSDTQYF
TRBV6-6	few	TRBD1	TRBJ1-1	TGTGCCAGCAGTTACGAACAGGGGGGAGCTTTCTTT	CASSYEQGGAFF
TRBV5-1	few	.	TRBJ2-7	TGCGCCAGCAGCTTCGGAGACAAATCCTACGAGCAGTACTTC	CASSFGDKSYEQYF
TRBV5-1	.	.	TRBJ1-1	TGCGCCAGCAGCTTCCCGACGGCGGGGAACACTGAAGCTTTCTTT	CASSFPTAGNTEAFF
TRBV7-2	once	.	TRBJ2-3	TGTGCCAGCAGCGCCGACGGGTTAAGGACAGATACGCAGTATTTT	CASSADGLRTDTQYF
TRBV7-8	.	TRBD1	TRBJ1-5	TGTGCCAGCAGCTTAGACGACAGGGGCAATCAGCCCCAGCATTTT	CASSLDDRGNQPQHF
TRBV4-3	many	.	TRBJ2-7	TGCGCCAGCAGCCAAATAGGGGCCAGCTCCTACGAGCAGTACTTC	CASSQIGASSYEQYF
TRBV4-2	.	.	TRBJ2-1	TGTGCCAGCAGCCAAGATGGGGGACACAACCTTTCCAATGAGCAGTTCTTC	CASSQDGGHNLSNEQFF
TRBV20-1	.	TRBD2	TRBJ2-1	TGCAGTGCTAGAGATCCGGGGGGGGGCCGGTTAGCGAGTGAGCAGTTCTTC	CSARDPGGGRLASEQFF
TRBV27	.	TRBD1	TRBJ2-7	TGTGCCAGCAGTCTTTACCAGGGGGCTTCCTACGAGCAGTACTTC	CASSLYQGASYEQYF
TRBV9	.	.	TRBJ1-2	TGTGCCAGCACACAGGGAGCGCAGGGCTACACCTTC	CASTQGAQGYTF
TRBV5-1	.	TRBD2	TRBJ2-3	TGTGCCAGCAGCTCGGGACTAGCGGGGGGGTCAGATACGCAGTATTTT	CASSSGLAGGSDTQYF
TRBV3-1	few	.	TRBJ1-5	TGTGCCAGCAGCCCGACCGTCGGACAGCCCCAGCATTTT	CASSPTVGQPQHF
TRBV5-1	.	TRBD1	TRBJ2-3	TGCGCCAGCAGGGGTTCACAGGGGTTCTCAGATACGCAGTATTTT	CASRGSQGFSDTQYF
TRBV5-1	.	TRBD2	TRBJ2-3	TGCGCCAGCAGCTTTACCCCAAGGACTAGCTCCACCACAGATACGCAGTATTTT	CASSFTPRTSSTTDTQYF
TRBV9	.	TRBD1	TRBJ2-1	TGTGCCAGCAGCGTAGTGGACAGGACGATATACAATGAGCAGTTCTTC	CASSVVDRTIYNEQFF
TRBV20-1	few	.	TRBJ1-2	TGCAGTGCTGTAAGCCGGGCCAATACTATATATGGCTACACCTTC	CSAVSRANTIYGYTF
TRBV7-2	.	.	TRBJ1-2	TGTGCCGGCAGGATGACAGATAACTATGGCTACACCTTC	CAGRMTDNYGYTF
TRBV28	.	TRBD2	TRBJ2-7	TGTGCCAGCAGTCCCCGGGGGGGGGCGAAGGAGCAGTACTTC	CASSPRGGAKEQYF
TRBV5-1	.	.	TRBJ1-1	TGCGCCAGCAGCTTGGGGGTGGGAGTGAACACTGAAGCTTTCTTT	CASSLGVGVNTEAFF
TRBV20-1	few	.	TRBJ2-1	TGCAGTGCTAGGACCAATGAGCAGTTCTTC	CSARTNEQFF
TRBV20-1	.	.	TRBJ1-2	TGCAGTGCTAACTCGGATATGAGCTACACCTTC	CSANSDMSYTF
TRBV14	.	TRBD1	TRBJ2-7	TGTGCCAGCAGCCAAAGGTGGGGACAGGACTCCTACGAGCAGTACTTC	CASSQRWGQDSYEQYF
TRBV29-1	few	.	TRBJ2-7	TGCAGCGTTGCTCTAGGATTTCCCTACGAGCAGTACTTC	CSVALGFPYEQYF